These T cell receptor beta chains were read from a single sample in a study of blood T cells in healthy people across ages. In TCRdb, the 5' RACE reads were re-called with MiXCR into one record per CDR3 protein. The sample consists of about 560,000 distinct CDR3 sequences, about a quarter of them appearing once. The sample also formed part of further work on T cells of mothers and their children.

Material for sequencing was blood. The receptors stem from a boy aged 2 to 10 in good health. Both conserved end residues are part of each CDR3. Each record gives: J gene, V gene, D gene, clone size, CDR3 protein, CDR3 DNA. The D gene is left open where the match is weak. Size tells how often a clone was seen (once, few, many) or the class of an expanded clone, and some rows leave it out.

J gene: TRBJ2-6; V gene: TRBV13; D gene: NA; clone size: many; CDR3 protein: CASSPPSGANVLTF; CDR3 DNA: TGTGCCAGCAGCCCCCCATCTGGGGCCAACGTCCTGACTTTC
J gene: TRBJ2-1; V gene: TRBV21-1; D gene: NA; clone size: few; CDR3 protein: CASSKETTSGRPNEQFF; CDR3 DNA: TGTGCCAGCAGCAAAGAGACCACTAGCGGGAGACCCAATGAGCAGTTCTTC
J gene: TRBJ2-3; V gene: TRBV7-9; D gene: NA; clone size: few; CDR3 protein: CASSSPTDTQYF; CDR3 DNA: TGTGCCAGCAGCTCCCCCACAGATACGCAGTATTTT
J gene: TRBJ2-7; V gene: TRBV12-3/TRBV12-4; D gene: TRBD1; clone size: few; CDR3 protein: CASSVGTAISYEQYF; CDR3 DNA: TGTGCCAGCAGTGTGGGGACAGCAATCTCCTACGAGCAGTACTTC
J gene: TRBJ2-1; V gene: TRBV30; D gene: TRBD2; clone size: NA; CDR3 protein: CACGTSVNEQFF; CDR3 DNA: TGTGCCTGCGGGACTAGCGTCAATGAGCAGTTCTTC
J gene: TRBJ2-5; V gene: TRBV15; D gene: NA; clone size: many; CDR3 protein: CATSSGGQGMVLDF; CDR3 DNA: TGTGCCACCAGCTCAGGGGGGCAAGGGATGGTTTTGGACTTC
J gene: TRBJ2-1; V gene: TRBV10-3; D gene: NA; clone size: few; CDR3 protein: CAIGSRESSYNEQFF; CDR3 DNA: TGTGCCATCGGGAGTCGGGAGAGCTCCTACAATGAGCAGTTCTTC
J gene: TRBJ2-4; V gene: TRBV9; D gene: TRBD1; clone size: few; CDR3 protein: CASSAGQGSDQYF; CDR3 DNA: TGTGCCAGCAGCGCGGGACAGGGGTCCGATCAGTACTTC
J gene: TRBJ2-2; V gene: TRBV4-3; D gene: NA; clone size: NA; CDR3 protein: CASSLGGRSSTGELFF; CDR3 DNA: TGCGCCAGCAGCCTAGGAGGCAGGTCGAGCACCGGGGAGCTGTTTTTT
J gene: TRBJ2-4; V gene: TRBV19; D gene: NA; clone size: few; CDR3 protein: CASSPGSPLLNIQYF; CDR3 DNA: TGTGCCAGTAGCCCGGGGAGCCCGTTGCTAAACATTCAGTACTTC
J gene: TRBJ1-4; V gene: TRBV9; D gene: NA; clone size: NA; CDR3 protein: CASSVGGGGANEKLFF; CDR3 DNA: TGTGCCAGCAGCGTAGGAGGTGGGGGGGCTAATGAAAAACTGTTTTTT
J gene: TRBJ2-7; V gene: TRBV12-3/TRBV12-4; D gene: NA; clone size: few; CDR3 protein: CASEGREQYF; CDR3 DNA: TGTGCCAGTGAGGGGCGCGAGCAGTACTTC
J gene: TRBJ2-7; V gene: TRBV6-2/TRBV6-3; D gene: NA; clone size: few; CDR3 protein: CASSRQGVSYEQYF; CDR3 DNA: TGTGCCAGCAGCCGCCAGGGAGTTTCCTACGAGCAGTACTTC
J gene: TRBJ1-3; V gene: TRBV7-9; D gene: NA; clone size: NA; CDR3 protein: CASSLARVASGNTIYF; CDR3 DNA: TGTGCCAGCAGCTTAGCGAGGGTAGCCTCTGGAAACACCATATATTTT
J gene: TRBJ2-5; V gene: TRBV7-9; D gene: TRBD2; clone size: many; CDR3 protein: CASSPGLEETQYF; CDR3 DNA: TGTGCCAGCAGCCCCGGACTAGAAGAGACCCAGTACTTC
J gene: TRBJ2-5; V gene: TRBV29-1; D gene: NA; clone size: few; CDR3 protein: CSVGVETQYF; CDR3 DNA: TGCAGCGTGGGAGTGGAGACCCAGTACTTC
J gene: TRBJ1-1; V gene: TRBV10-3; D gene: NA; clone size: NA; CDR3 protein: CAISEGRAPEAFF; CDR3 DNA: TGTGCCATCAGTGAAGGCAGGGCTCCTGAAGCTTTCTTT
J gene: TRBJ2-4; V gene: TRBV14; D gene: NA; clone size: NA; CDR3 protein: CASSQDRYIQYF; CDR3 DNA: TGTGCCAGCAGCCAAGATCGTTACATTCAGTACTTC
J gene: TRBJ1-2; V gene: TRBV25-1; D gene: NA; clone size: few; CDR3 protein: CASSDPGSLGANYGYTF; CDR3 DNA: TGTGCCAGCAGTGACCCTGGCAGCCTCGGAGCTAACTATGGCTACACCTTC
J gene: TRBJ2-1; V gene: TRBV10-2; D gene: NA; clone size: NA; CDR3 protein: CASSADRKSYNEQFF; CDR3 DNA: TGCGCCAGCAGTGCCGACAGAAAATCCTACAATGAGCAGTTCTTC
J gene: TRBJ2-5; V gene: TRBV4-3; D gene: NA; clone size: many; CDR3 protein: CASSKSVDPQETQYF; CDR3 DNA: TGCGCCAGTAGCAAGAGCGTAGACCCTCAAGAGACCCAGTACTTC
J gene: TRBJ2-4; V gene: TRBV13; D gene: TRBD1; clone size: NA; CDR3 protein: CASSLGTGEENIQYF; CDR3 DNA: TGTGCCAGCAGCTTAGGGACAGGGGAAGAAAACATTCAGTACTTC
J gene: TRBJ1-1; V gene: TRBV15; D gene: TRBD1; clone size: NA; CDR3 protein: CATSRDTRDRVGTEAFF; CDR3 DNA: TGTGCCACCAGCAGAGATACCCGGGACAGGGTCGGAACTGAAGCTTTCTTT
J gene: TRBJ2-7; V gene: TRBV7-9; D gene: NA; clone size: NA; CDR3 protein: CASSLGERHEQYF; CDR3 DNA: TGTGCCAGCAGCTTAGGAGAACGGCACGAGCAGTACTTC
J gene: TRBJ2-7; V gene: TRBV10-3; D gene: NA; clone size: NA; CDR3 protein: CAISEGSHEQYF; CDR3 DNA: TGTGCCATCAGTGAGGGGAGCCACGAGCAGTACTTC
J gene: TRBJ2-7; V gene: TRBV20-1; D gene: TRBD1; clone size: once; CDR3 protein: CSADSTGAPYEQYF; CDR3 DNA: TGCAGTGCGGACTCGACAGGGGCGCCCTACGAGCAGTACTTC
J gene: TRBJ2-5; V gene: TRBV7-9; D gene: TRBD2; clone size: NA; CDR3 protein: CASSLSTSGGFQETQYF; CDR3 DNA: TGTGCCAGCAGCCTATCGACTAGCGGGGGTTTCCAAGAGACCCAGTACTTC
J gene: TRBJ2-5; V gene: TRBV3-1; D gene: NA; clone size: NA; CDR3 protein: CASSQDFGLHF; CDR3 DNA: TGTGCCAGCAGCCAAGATTTTGGCCTGCACTTC
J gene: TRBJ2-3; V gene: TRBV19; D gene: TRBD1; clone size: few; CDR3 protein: CASSSGQGADTQYF; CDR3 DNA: TGTGCCAGTAGTTCGGGACAGGGGGCAGATACGCAGTATTTT
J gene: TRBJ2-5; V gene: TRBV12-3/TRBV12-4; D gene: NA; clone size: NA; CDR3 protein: CASSFLSRGETQYF; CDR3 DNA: TGTGCCAGCAGTTTCCTCTCCCGAGGGGAGACCCAGTACTTC
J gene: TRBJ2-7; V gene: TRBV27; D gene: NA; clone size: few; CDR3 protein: CASSLAKGNEQYF; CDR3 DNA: TGTGCCAGCAGTTTGGCGAAGGGAAACGAGCAGTACTTC
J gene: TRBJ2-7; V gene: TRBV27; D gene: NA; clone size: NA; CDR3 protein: CASRPTRGADSYEQYF; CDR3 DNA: TGTGCCAGCAGACCAACGCGCGGGGCGGACTCCTACGAGCAGTACTTC
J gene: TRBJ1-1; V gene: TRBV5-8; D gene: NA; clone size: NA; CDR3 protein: CASSPDSFTEAFF; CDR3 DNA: TGTGCCAGCAGCCCGGACAGTTTCACTGAAGCTTTCTTT
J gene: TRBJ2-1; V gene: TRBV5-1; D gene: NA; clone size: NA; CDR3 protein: CASSPRRTIDEQFF; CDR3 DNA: TGCGCCAGCAGCCCGAGGCGTACAATTGATGAGCAGTTCTTC
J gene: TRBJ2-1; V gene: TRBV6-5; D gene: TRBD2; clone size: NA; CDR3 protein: CASSYRPGTSGYNEQFF; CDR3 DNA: TGTGCCAGCAGTTACAGGCCCGGGACTAGCGGGTACAATGAGCAGTTCTTC
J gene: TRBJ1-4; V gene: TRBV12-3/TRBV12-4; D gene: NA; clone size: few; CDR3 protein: CASSLAGANNEKLFF; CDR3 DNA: TGTGCCAGCAGTTTAGCAGGGGCCAATAATGAAAAACTGTTTTTT
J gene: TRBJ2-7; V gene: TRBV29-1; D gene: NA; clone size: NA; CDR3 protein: CSVASGGTRGGEQYF; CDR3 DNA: TGCAGCGTTGCCTCGGGCGGGACAAGAGGTGGCGAGCAGTACTTC
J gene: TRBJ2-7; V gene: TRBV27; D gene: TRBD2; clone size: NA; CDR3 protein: CASSPNGGRPYEQYF; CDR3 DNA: TGTGCCAGCAGTCCCAATGGCGGGAGGCCCTACGAGCAGTACTTC
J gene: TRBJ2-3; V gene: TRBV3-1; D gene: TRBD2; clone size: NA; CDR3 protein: CASSPSGGVDTQYF; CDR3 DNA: TGTGCCAGCAGCCCAAGCGGGGGAGTAGATACGCAGTATTTT
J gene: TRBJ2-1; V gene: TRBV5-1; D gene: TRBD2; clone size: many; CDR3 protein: CASRLAGGPSNEQFF; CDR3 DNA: TGCGCCAGCAGATTAGCGGGGGGGCCGTCCAATGAGCAGTTCTTC
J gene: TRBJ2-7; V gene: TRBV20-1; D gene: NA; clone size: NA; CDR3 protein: CSALLSAYEQYF; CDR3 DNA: TGCAGTGCCCTGCTTTCCGCCTACGAGCAGTACTTC